Presented here are 10 T cell receptor beta chains from one specimen sequenced in a study of T cell clonality in common variable immunodeficiency. Sequencing used immunoSEQ multiplex PCR; TCRdb keeps in-frame clones, though not all of them. The sample has 25,000 to 40,000 clones, none seen only once; the top ten hold roughly 4%. The material sequenced was peripheral blood mononuclear cells. The receptors stem from a person between 18 and 75 years old in good health.

This clone was seen more than once but under ten times. The read ends 3 residues early relative to the CDR3; the germline J gene fills the gap. The rearrangement joins TRBV30 to TRBJ2-4; D not certain. CDR3 length: 13 amino acids. CDR1 and CDR2 from the germline V gene are GTSNPN and SVGIG (reference sequence). CDR3 DNA, as far as it was read: TGTGCCTGGAGTGTCCAGGCTCCCTATGGT. Protein: CAWSVQAPYG. The whole CDR3 sequence reads CAWSVQAPYGQYF. The full variable domain, with the rest looked up from reference TRBV30 and TRBJ2-4, is SQTIHQWPATLVQPVGSPLSLECTVEGTSNPNLYWYRQAAGRGLQLLFYSVGIGQISSEVPQNLSASRPQDRQFILSSKKLLLSDSGFYLCAWSVQAPYGQYFGAGTRLSVL.

In its sample, this clone was seen many times. Read sequence stops 3 residues before the CDR3 end, and the germline J gene provides the missing end. V and J are TRBV30 and TRBJ2-1; TRBD1 matches 7 bases. CDR3 size: 13 residues. The V gene's germline CDR1 is GTSNPN and CDR2 SVGIG (reference sequence). V lost 0 bases and J lost 9; bases outside the gene matches: 5. The CDR3 loop is CAWSVIGGGEQFF. The sequenced CDR3 bases are TGTGCCTGGAGTGTAATAGGGGGCGGTGAG.

This clone appeared a few times. A single base separates this from a much larger clone, so it may be a read error. The CDR3 goes on 3 residues after the read ends, and that part is filled in from the germline J gene. The genes are TRBV2 and TRBJ2-3; TRBD1 agrees at 7 bases. This CDR3 contains 13 residues. Germline assignment: CDR1 SNHLY and CDR2 FYNNEI. The CDR3 sequence: CASKGQHNQPQYF. The DNA read from the CDR3 is TGTGCCAGCAAGGGACAGCACAATCAGCCG.

This clone was seen at least ten times. The CDR3 extends 3 residues past the end of the read, so its final part is completed from the germline J gene. The rearrangement joins TRBV11-3 to TRBJ2-7, with 7 bases identical to TRBD1. J was trimmed by 3 bases and V by 5 bases; bases with no gene match: 4. CDR1 SGHNT and CDR2 YENEEA come from the germline V gene. There are 13 residues in the CDR3. CDR3 DNA (partial): TGTGCCAGCAGCCCAGGACAGGACTACGAG. It translates to CASSPGQDYE. In full, the CDR3 reads CASSPGQDYEQYF.

This clone was seen repeatedly, ten times or more. The CDR3 end is not reached by the read, which stops 3 residues before it; the germline J gene fills it in. The chain recombines TRBV20-1 with TRBJ2-2; perhaps TRBD2 as D (6 bases). There are 16 residues in the CDR3. The V and J ends lost 0 bases and 0 bases respectively, with 11 bases between them. Per germline, CDR1 DFQATT and CDR2 SNEGSKA (reference sequence). The CDR3 sequence is CSARDLAASNTGELFF. The DNA read from the CDR3 is TGCAGTGCTAGAGATTTAGCGGCCTCGAACACCGGGGAG.

This clone was detected many times. The observed sequence ends 3 residues before the CDR3 terminus, with the missing tail filled in from the germline J gene. The chain employs TRBV9 and TRBJ1-2, with 8 positions matching TRBD1. Trimming at V came to 4 bases and at J to 4 bases, leaving 3 bases not matched to a gene. The CDR3 sequence is 13 residues long. CDR1 and CDR2 from the germline V gene are SGDLS and YYNGEE. This CDR3 is CASSTTGGYGYTF. The sequenced part of the CDR3 DNA is TGTGCCAGCAGCACCACAGGGGGCTATGGC.

This clone was seen at least ten times. The read is 3 residues too short to cover the CDR3 end, so that end is filled in from the germline J gene. V is TRBV5-1 and J is TRBJ2-3; 7 bases line up with TRBD2. This CDR3 region has 15 residues. After removal of 3 bases from V and 4 bases from J, the junction contained 8 bases not matched to a gene. CDR1 and CDR2 from the germline V gene are SGHRS and YFSETQ. CDR3 DNA, as far as it was read: TGCGCCAGCAGCTGGAGACTAGCACCCCCAGATACG. Translation: CASSWRLAPPDT. From start to end, the CDR3 is CASSWRLAPPDTQYF.

This clone was detected ten times or more. The sequenced fragment ends 3 residues before the CDR3 boundary, so the rest is inferred from the germline J gene. The chain is built from TRBV20-1 and TRBJ2-3; the match to TRBD1 covers 9 bases. CDR3 length equals 13 residues. CDR1 and CDR2 from the germline V gene are DFQATT and SNEGSKA (reference sequence). Here the CDR3 reads CSARTGGRETQYF. The CDR3 DNA, read in part, is TGCAGTGCTAGAACAGGGGGCAGGGAGACG.

This clone has at least ten counts. The read halts 3 residues ahead of the CDR3 end, with the missing end drawn from the germline J gene. The V call is TRBV12-3 or TRBV12-4, the J call TRBJ2-7, with 8 bases identical to TRBD2. J gave up 6 bases and V 2 bases, and 6 bases lay outside the gene matches. The CDR3 spans 14 residues. The CDR3 protein is CASSLRGGRAEQYF. The sequenced CDR3 bases are TGTGCCAGCAGTTTACGGGGGGGACGGGCCGAG.

In its sample, this clone was seen many times. The read is 3 residues too short to cover the CDR3 end, so that end is filled in from the germline J gene. V and J are TRBV11-2 and TRBJ1-2; 7 bases map to TRBD1. CDR1 is SGHAT and CDR2 is FQNNGV in the germline V gene. J lost 7 bases, V lost 5 bases, and 13 bases had no gene match. The length of the CDR3 is 15 residues. Partial CDR3 DNA: TGTGCCAGCAGCCTCCGGACAGGTCCCGGGTCTGGC. This translates into CASSLRTGPGSG. The whole CDR3 region reads CASSLRTGPGSGYTF.